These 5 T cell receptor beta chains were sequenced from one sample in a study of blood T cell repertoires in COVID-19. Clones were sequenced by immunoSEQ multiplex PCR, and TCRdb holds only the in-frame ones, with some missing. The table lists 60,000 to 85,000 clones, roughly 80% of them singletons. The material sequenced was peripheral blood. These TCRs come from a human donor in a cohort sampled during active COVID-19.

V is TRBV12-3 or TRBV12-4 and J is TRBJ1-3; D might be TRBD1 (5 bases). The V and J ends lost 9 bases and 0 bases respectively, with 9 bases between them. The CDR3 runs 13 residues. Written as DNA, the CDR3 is TGTGCCAGTCAGGGAACCTCTGGAAACACCATATATTTT. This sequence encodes CASQGTSGNTIYF.

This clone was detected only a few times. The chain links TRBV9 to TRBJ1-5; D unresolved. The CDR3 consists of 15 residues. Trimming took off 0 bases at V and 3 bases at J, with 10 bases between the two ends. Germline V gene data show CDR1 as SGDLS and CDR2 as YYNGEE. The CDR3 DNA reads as TGTGCCAGCAGCGTAGGGTCGGGTTACAATCAGCCCCAGCATTTT. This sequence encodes CASSVGSGYNQPQHF.

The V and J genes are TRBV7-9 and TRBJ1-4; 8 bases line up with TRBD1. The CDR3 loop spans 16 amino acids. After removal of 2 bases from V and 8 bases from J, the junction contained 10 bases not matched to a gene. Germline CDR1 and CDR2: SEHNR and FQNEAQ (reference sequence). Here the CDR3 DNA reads TGTGCCAGCAGCTTAACCGACAGGGGCAGAAGGGAAAAACTGTTTTTT. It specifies CASSLTDRGRREKLFF.

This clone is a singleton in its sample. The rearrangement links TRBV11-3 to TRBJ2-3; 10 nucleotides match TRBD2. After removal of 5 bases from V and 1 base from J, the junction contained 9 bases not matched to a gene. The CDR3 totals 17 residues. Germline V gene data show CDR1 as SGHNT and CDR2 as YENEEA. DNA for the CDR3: TGTGCCAGCAGCGTGCTAGCGGGAGCTGGGGGCACAGATACGCAGTATTTT. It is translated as CASSVLAGAGGTDTQYF.

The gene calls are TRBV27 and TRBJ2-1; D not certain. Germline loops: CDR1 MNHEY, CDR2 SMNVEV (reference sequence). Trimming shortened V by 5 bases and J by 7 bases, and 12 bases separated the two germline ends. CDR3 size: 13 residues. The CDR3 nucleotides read TGTGCCAGCAGTCCCAGGATTGGGAATGAGCAGTTCTTC. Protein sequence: CASSPRIGNEQFF.